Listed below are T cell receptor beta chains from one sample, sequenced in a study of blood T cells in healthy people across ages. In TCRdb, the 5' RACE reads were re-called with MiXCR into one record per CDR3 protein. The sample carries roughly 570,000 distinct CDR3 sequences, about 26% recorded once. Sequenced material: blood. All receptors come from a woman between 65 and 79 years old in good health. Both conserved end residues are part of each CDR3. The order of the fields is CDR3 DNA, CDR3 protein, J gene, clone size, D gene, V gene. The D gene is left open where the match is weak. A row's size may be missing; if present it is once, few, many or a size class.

TGCGCCAGCAGCCAAGAACCAGGGACAGGGGTAACTGAAGCTTTCTTT	CASSQEPGTGVTEAFF	TRBJ1-1	few	TRBD1	TRBV4-3
TGCAGTGCTCCGAAGCGGGAGGGCCAAGATACGCAGTATTTT	CSAPKREGQDTQYF	TRBJ2-3	-	TRBD2	TRBV20-1
TGTGCCATCAGTGAAGGGTATATGAGACAGGCTTACTCTGGGGCCAACGTCCTGACTTTC	CAISEGYMRQAYSGANVLTF	TRBJ2-6	few	-	TRBV10-3
TGTGCCAGCAGACTAACGGGGGAGACCCAGTACTTC	CASRLTGETQYF	TRBJ2-5	many	-	TRBV7-2
TGTGCCAGCACCGCCACGAAGGACGGGATCGAAAACCTAGGGAGCAATCAGCCCCAGCATTTT	CASTATKDGIENLGSNQPQHF	TRBJ1-5	-	-	TRBV14
TGTGCCAGCTCACCAGGGACGGGGGTTGGTGAGCAGTTCTTC	CASSPGTGVGEQFF	TRBJ2-1	few	-	TRBV18
TGTGCCAGCAGCTTAAGGTCCCTAAGAAAGGAGGAGACCCAGTACTTC	CASSLRSLRKEETQYF	TRBJ2-5	few	-	TRBV7-2
TGCAGTGCGCTACTAGCGGGAAAAGAGACCCAGTACTTC	CSALLAGKETQYF	TRBJ2-5	few	TRBD2	TRBV20-1
TGTGCCACCAGTGACTTGGATAGCAATCAGCCCCAGCATTTT	CATSDLDSNQPQHF	TRBJ1-5	-	-	TRBV24-1
TGTGCCAGCAGCTTAGATCGGGGGGCGACAGATACGCAGTATTTT	CASSLDRGATDTQYF	TRBJ2-3	-	-	TRBV7-2
TGTGCCATCAGTGAAGGCGGGGTGAACTCCTACGAGCAGTACTTC	CAISEGGVNSYEQYF	TRBJ2-7	-	-	TRBV10-3
TGCGCCAGCAGTGGGGGGCCCAACTGTGGCTACACCTTC	CASSGGPNCGYTF	TRBJ1-2	-	-	TRBV5-1
TGCAGCGTTGAAGTGGCGGGGTTCACCTACAATGAGCAGTTCTTC	CSVEVAGFTYNEQFF	TRBJ2-1	few	-	TRBV29-1
TGCAGTGCCCACCCCCTAGATGGTGCAAGGAACATTCAGTACTTC	CSAHPLDGARNIQYF	TRBJ2-4	-	-	TRBV20-1
TGTGCCACCCAAAGCTACGGTTACAATGAGCAGTTCTTC	CATQSYGYNEQFF	TRBJ2-1	few	-	TRBV24-1
TGCAGTGCTAGAGGAGTAACAGATACGCAGTATTTT	CSARGVTDTQYF	TRBJ2-3	-	-	TRBV20-1
TGCAGCGTGAGGACGGCCATGAACACTGAAGCTTTCTTT	CSVRTAMNTEAFF	TRBJ1-1	-	-	TRBV29-1
TGCAGCGTTGGGGAGGGGGACTCTTACGAGCAGTACTTC	CSVGEGDSYEQYF	TRBJ2-7	many	-	TRBV29-1
TGTGCCAGCAGCCAAGGGCTAACCACCAACACTGAAGCTTTCTTT	CASSQGLTTNTEAFF	TRBJ1-1	-	-	TRBV3-1
TGTGCCAGCACCGAAAGGGGCAGTCAAGAGACCCAGTACTTC	CASTERGSQETQYF	TRBJ2-5	-	-	TRBV12-3/TRBV12-4
TGTGCCAGCAGGACTAGCGGGGGGGCAGATGAGCAGTTCTTC	CASRTSGGADEQFF	TRBJ2-1	-	TRBD2	TRBV7-2
TGCAGTGCCCTCCCCGGGAGGGGTTATTCCTCCTATGGCTACACCTTC	CSALPGRGYSSYGYTF	TRBJ1-2	-	-	TRBV20-1
TGCAGTGCCACTAGCGGGGTTGACAAAAACATTCAGTACTTC	CSATSGVDKNIQYF	TRBJ2-4	-	TRBD2	TRBV20-1
TGTGCCAGCAGCACGGGACTAGCGGGGGTACCATCCTACAATGAGCAGTTCTTC	CASSTGLAGVPSYNEQFF	TRBJ2-1	-	TRBD2	TRBV6-1
TGCAGTGCTCCCCCGGGACAGTATCCAGATACGCAGTATTTT	CSAPPGQYPDTQYF	TRBJ2-3	-	TRBD1	TRBV20-1
TGTGCCAGCAGTTACTCGCGAGGTCAGGCGAACACTGAAGCTTCCTTT	CASSYSRGQANTEASF	TRBJ1-1	-	-	TRBV6-5
TGTGCCAGCAGGACCAGTGGGGCTAACTATGGCTACACCTTC	CASRTSGANYGYTF	TRBJ1-2	few	-	TRBV7-2
TGTGCCAGCAGTTTAAAGGGGGGGGCCGGAAATACGCAGTATTTT	CASSLKGGAGNTQYF	TRBJ2-3	-	-	TRBV12-3/TRBV12-4
TGCAGCGTTGAAAGGGTGGAGACCCAGTACTTC	CSVERVETQYF	TRBJ2-5	-	-	TRBV29-1
TGTGCCAGCAGCCGCCAACCGGGGGGCTACGAGCAGTACTTC	CASSRQPGGYEQYF	TRBJ2-7	few	TRBD2	TRBV5-5
TGTGCCATCAGTGAGTTCACTAGCCAGACTGAAGCTTTCTTT	CAISEFTSQTEAFF	TRBJ1-1	-	-	TRBV10-3
TGTGCCAGCACCGACAGGCTGTTCCAGGGGGCGGTCGGGGAGCTGTTTTTT	CASTDRLFQGAVGELFF	TRBJ2-2	-	TRBD1	TRBV6-1
TGTGCCAGCAGCCTAGCGGGGGCAAAAGAGACCCAGTACTTC	CASSLAGAKETQYF	TRBJ2-5	-	TRBD2	TRBV7-3
TGCAGTACTGGACGGATTAATGAAAAACTGTTTTTT	CSTGRINEKLFF	TRBJ1-4	few	-	TRBV20-1
TGCAGTGCTAGAGATAGGTTGGTAGGGGACGCCTATGGCTACACCTTC	CSARDRLVGDAYGYTF	TRBJ1-2	once	-	TRBV20-1
TGCGCCAGCAGCTCGGACCCAGCTTCCTACAATGAGCAGTTCTTC	CASSSDPASYNEQFF	TRBJ2-1	-	-	TRBV5-1
TGCGCCAGCAGCGAGGGGACTTCCTCTCCAGAGACCCAGTACTTC	CASSEGTSSPETQYF	TRBJ2-5	-	-	TRBV5-1
TGCGCCAGCAGCCAAGGAGGATGGGCTTTCTTT	CASSQGGWAFF	TRBJ1-1	-	-	TRBV4-3
TGCGCCAGCAGCTTTTATGGGGGCCAAGAGACCCAGTACTTC	CASSFYGGQETQYF	TRBJ2-5	-	-	TRBV5-1
TGTGCCAGCAGCTTGGGTCTAGCGGGGGGATTAGGGACCCAGTACTTC	CASSLGLAGGLGTQYF	TRBJ2-5	few	TRBD2	TRBV7-2
TGTGCCAGCAGTGACACTAGCGCCGAGCAGTACTTC	CASSDTSAEQYF	TRBJ2-7	-	TRBD2	TRBV2
TGTGCCAGCAGCCACCGACGGAACTACAATGAGCAGTTCTTC	CASSHRRNYNEQFF	TRBJ2-1	-	-	TRBV7-2
TGCAGTGCTCTCGTAGAGGCGGACAGTGGCCTTTATGGCTACACCTTC	CSALVEADSGLYGYTF	TRBJ1-2	-	-	TRBV20-1
TGTGCCAGCAGTCCACCCCATTACGAGCAGTACTTC	CASSPPHYEQYF	TRBJ2-7	-	-	TRBV27
TGTGCCAGCAGCCGCGGGGCGGGAGTCTCCTACGAGCAGTACTTC	CASSRGAGVSYEQYF	TRBJ2-7	few	TRBD2	TRBV3-1
TGTGCCAGCAGTCAAGGGCAGCGAAGGAACACTGAAGCTTTCTTT	CASSQGQRRNTEAFF	TRBJ1-1	few	-	TRBV12-3/TRBV12-4